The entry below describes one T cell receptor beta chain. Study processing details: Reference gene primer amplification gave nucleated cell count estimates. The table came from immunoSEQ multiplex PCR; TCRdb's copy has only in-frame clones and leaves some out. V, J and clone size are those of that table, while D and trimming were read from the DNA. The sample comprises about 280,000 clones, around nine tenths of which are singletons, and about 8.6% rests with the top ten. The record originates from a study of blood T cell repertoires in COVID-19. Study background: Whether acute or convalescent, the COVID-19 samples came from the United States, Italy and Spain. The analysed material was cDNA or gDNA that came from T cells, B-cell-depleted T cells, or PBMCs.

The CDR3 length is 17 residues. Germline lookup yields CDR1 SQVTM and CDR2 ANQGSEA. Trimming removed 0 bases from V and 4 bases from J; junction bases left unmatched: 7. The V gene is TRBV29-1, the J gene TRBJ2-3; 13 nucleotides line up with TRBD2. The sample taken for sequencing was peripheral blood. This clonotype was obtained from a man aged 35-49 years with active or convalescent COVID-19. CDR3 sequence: CSVEEGLAGDISDTQYF. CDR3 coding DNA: TGCAGCGTTGAAGAAGGACTAGCGGGAGATATATCAGATACGCAGTATTTT.